What follows are 2 T cell receptor beta chains derived from one specimen sequenced in a study of T-cell reconstitution after alpha-beta-depleted transplantation in children (dated by TCRdb to between 2015 and 2016). The library was obtained by PCR. Sequencing used an Illumina HiSeq 2500. TCR libraries were prepared with molecular barcoding, using unique molecular identifiers to normalize TCRbeta repertoire quantification. Clones were called with MiXCR by TCRdb after fastp trimmed the public reads at Q25, and only in-frame beta chains were retained. Rows are combined by CDR3 protein, so each entry shows the most common genes and DNA. The sample includes over 550,000 distinct CDR3 sequences, with about 10% observed a single time. The ten largest clones add up to less than 4.5% of the sample. Sequences were derived from PBMCs from the stem cell graft donor, sampled from the stem cell graft. The receptors were gathered from a human donor who donated a stem cell graft to a child with acute myeloid leukemia.

V usage is TRBV19 and J usage is TRBJ2-3; D possibly corresponds to TRBD2 (6 bases). Per germline, CDR1 LNHDA and CDR2 SQIVND (reference sequence). Trimming left V 3 bases short and J 2 bases short, with 9 bases between. The CDR3 extends over 14 amino acids. CDR3 protein: CASSIPGDTDTQYF. CDR3 nucleotides: TGTGCCAGTAGTATCCCGGGGGACACAGATACGCAGTATTTT.

The chain has TRBV6-1 and TRBJ2-1, with D hard to call. This CDR3 has 13 residues. Germline CDR1 MNHNS, CDR2 SASEGT. The V end lost 11 bases, the J end lost 0 bases, and 11 bases lay between the germline ends. The CDR3 region is CASDAASYNEQFF. The CDR3 region has the DNA TGTGCCTCGGACGCGGCCTCCTACAATGAGCAGTTCTTC.